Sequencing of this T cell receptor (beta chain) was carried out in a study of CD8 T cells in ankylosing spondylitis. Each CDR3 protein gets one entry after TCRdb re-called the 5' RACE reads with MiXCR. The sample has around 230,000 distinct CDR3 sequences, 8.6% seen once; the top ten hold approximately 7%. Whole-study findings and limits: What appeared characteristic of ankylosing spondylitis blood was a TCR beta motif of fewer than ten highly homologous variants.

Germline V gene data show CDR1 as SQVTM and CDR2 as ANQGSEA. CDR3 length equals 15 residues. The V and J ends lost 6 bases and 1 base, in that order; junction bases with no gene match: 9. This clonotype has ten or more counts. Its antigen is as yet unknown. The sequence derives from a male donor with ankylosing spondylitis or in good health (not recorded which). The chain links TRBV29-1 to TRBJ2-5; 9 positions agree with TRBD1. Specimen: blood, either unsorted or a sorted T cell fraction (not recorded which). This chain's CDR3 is CSVRPGQGIQETQYF. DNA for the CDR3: TGCAGCGTGCGACCGGGACAGGGCATCCAAGAGACCCAGTACTTC.